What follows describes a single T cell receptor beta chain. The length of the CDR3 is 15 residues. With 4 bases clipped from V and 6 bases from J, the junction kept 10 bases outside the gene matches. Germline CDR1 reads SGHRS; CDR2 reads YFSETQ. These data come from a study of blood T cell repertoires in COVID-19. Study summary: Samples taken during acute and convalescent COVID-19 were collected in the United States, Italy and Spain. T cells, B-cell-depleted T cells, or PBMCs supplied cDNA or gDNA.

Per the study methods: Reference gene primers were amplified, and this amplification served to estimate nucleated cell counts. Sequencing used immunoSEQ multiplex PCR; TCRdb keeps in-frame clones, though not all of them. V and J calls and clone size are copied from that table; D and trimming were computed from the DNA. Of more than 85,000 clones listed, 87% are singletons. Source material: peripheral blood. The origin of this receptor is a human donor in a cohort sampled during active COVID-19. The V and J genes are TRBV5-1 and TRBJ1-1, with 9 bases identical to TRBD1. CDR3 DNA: TGCGCCAGCAGCGCGAACAGGGGGCGGTTTGCTGAAGCTTTCTTT. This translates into CASSANRGRFAEAFF.